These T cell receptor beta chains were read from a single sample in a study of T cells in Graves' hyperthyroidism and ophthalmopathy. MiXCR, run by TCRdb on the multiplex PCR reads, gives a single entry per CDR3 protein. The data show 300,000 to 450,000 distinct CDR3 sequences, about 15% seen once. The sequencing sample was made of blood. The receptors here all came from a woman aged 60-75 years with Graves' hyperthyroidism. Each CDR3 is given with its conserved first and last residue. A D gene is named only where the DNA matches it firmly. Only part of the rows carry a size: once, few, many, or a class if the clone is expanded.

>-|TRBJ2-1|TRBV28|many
CASSRTGISMFF
TGTGCCAGCAGCAGGACCGGGATATCTATGTTCTTC
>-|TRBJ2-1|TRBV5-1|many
CASTRDSTVNEQFF
TGCGCCAGCACCAGGGATTCGACGGTTAATGAGCAGTTCTTC
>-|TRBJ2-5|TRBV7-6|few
CASSLEETRYF
TGTGCCAGCAGCTTAGAAGAGACCCGGTACTTC
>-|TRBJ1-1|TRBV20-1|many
CSANLQGSDTEAFF
TGCAGTGCTAATTTGCAGGGATCGGACACTGAAGCTTTCTTT
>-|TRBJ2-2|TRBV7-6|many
CASSLSGLTGELFF
TGTGCCAGCAGCCTGTCAGGCCTCACCGGGGAGCTGTTTTTT
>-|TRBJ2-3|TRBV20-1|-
CSARVEGADTQYF
TGCAGTGCTAGAGTAGAGGGCGCAGATACGCAGTATTTT
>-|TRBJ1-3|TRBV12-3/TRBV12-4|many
CASSLVPGAGNTIYF
TGTGCCAGCAGTTTGGTCCCAGGGGCTGGAAACACCATATATTTT
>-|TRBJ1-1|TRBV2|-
CASSVRARAEAFF
TGTGCCAGCAGTGTAAGGGCTCGGGCTGAAGCTTTCTTT
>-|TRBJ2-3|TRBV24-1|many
CATSDPGRGYGTQYF
TGTGCCACCAGTGACCCGGGGCGCGGGTACGGTACGCAGTATTTT
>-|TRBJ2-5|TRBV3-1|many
CASSPIRGETQYF
TGTGCCAGCAGCCCAATAAGGGGGGAGACCCAGTACTTC
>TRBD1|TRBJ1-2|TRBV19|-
CASSIGQGPYGYTF
TGTGCCAGTAGTATCGGACAGGGGCCCTATGGCTACACCTTC
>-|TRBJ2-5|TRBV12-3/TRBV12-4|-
CASSLATPGVSYF
TGTGCCAGCAGTTTGGCGACTCCCGGTGTATCGTACTTC
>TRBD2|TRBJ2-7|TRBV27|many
CASSSGLAVYEQYF
TGTGCCAGCAGCTCCGGACTAGCGGTCTACGAGCAGTACTTC
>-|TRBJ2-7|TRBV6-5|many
CASSYGVGWEAPHEQYF
TGTGCCAGCAGTTACGGGGTCGGGTGGGAGGCCCCCCACGAGCAGTACTTC
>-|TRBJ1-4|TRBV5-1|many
CASSSDGLNEKLFF
TGCGCCAGCAGCTCTGACGGACTTAATGAAAAACTGTTTTTT
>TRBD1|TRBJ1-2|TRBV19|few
CASSDRGRPGGYTF
TGTGCCAGTAGTGACAGGGGGCGCCCCGGAGGCTACACCTTC
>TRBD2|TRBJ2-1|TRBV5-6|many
CASSTTSGRTQFF
TGTGCCAGCAGCACGACTAGCGGGAGAACCCAGTTCTTC
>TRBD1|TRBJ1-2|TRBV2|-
CASLEGGQGATGYTF
TGTGCCAGCCTGGAGGGGGGACAGGGGGCTACTGGCTACACCTTC
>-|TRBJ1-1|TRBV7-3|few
CASSLIGVGDTEAFF
TGTGCCAGCAGCTTAATAGGGGTGGGGGACACTGAAGCTTTCTTT
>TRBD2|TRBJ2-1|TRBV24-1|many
CATMAAGERNEQFF
TGTGCCACCATGGCAGCGGGAGAACGCAATGAGCAGTTCTTC
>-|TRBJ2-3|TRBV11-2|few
CASSLVSGPDTQYF
TGTGCCAGCAGCTTAGTATCTGGTCCAGATACGCAGTATTTT
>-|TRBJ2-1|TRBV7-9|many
CASSLGAAPNNEQFF
TGTGCCAGCAGCTTAGGGGCAGCTCCCAACAATGAGCAGTTCTTC
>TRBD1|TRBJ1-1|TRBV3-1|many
CASSPTGGRGLAEAFF
TGTGCCAGCAGCCCAACAGGCGGCAGGGGGCTCGCTGAAGCTTTCTTT
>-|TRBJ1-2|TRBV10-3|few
CAISEILEGGYTF
TGTGCCATCAGTGAGATTCTCGAGGGCGGCTACACCTTC
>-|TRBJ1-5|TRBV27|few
CASSQGGPRQPQHF
TGTGCCAGCAGTCAGGGAGGGCCTCGGCAGCCCCAGCATTTT
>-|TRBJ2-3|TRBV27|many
CASSFTPLGLTDTQYF
TGTGCCAGCAGTTTCACTCCTCTTGGTCTCACAGATACGCAGTATTTT
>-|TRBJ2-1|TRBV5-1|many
CASSLQGDNEQFF
TGCGCCAGCAGCCTACAGGGTGACAATGAGCAGTTCTTC
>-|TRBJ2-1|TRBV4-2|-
CASSQGWNEQFF
TGTGCCAGCAGCCAGGGTTGGAATGAGCAGTTCTTC
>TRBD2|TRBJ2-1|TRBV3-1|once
CASSQGGLAVYNEQFF
TGTGCCAGCAGCCAAGGGGGCCTAGCGGTCTACAATGAGCAGTTCTTC
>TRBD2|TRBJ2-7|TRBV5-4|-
CASHGGGAYEQYF
TGTGCCAGCCACGGCGGGGGGGCCTACGAGCAGTACTTC
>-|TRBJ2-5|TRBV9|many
CASSPWADPETQYF
TGTGCCAGCAGCCCGTGGGCGGATCCGGAGACCCAGTACTTC
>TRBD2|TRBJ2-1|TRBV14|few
CASSRGPRGAGGVNEQFF
TGTGCCAGCAGTCGAGGCCCGAGGGGAGCGGGAGGGGTCAATGAGCAGTTCTTC
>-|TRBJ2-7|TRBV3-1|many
CASSQRYRVREQYF
TGTGCCAGCAGCCAACGCTACAGGGTACGGGAGCAGTACTTC
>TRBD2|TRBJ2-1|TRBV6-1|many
CASTLTSGSYNEQFF
TGTGCCAGCACCCTAACTAGCGGCTCCTACAATGAGCAGTTCTTC
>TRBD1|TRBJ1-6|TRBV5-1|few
CASSLGIGTGEYNSPLHF
TGCGCCAGCAGCTTGGGAATCGGGACAGGGGAATATAATTCACCCCTCCACTTT
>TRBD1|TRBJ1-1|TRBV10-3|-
CATTGGGTEAFF
TGTGCCACCACAGGGGGAGGTACTGAAGCTTTCTTT
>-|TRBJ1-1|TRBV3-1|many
CASSQNTGPNTEAFF
TGTGCCAGCAGCCAAAATACAGGGCCGAACACTGAAGCTTTCTTT
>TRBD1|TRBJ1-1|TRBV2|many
CASMIQGPEAFF
TGTGCCAGCATGATACAGGGGCCTGAAGCTTTCTTT
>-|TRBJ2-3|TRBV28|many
CASSFQGFGTDTQYF
TGTGCCAGCAGTTTCCAGGGATTCGGCACAGATACGCAGTATTTT
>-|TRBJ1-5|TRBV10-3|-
CAISRNNQPQHF
TGTGCCATCAGTCGGAACAATCAGCCCCAGCATTTT
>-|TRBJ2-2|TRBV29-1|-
CGVGAVNTGELFF
TGCGGCGTTGGGGCAGTGAACACCGGGGAGCTGTTTTTT